This entry is about one TCR beta chain. The record originates from a study of shared clonotypes between healthy human individuals. Assay: immunoSEQ multiplex PCR; the TCRdb copy retains only in-frame clones and omits some. Of more than 450,000 clones listed, approximately 79% were seen once; the top ten hold over 10%. CDR3 length equals 15 residues. The V segment lost 0 bases and the J segment 9 bases; nucleotides outside the gene matches: 8. CDR1 is SGHNT and CDR2 is YYREEE in the germline V gene (reference sequence). This clonotype was obtained from a middle-aged woman in good health. Some clones in this sample may be carry-over from other donors' samples. Source material: PBMCs. The V call is TRBV5-4, the J call TRBJ2-1; 8 bases are shared with TRBD2. Here the CDR3 reads CASSLASGLASEQFF. The CDR3 bases are TGTGCCAGCAGCTTGGCCTCCGGACTAGCCAGTGAGCAGTTCTTC.